The present T cell receptor beta chain was sequenced within a study of shared clonotypes between healthy human individuals. Study-level points and caveats: Non-shared clonotypes were found to have lower generation probabilities than the clonotypes that were shared by all four of the sorted-subset donors.

This clone was counted once. Its antigen is still unknown. Sequencing was performed with immunoSEQ multiplex PCR; in TCRdb, only in-frame clones are kept and a portion is missing. The data hold some 2,500,000 clones, with 93% observed a single time. The germline V and J ends were trimmed by 1 base and 5 bases, with 9 bases remaining between them. Germline CDR1 is SGHKS and CDR2 is YYEKEE (reference sequence). The CDR3 has 13 residues. The chain combines TRBV5-5 with TRBJ1-1; tentative D call: TRBD1 (5 bases). The sequenced material came from naive CD4+ T cells from PBMCs. Subset: CD45RA+ positively selected. This clonotype was sampled from a man between 18 and 29 years old in good health. Some clones in this sample may be carry-over from other donors' samples. The CDR3 protein is CASSLLGGTEAFF. The CDR3, as DNA: TGTGCCAGCAGCTTGTTGGGGGGGACTGAAGCTTTCTTT. The full variable domain, with the rest looked up from reference TRBV5-5 and TRBJ1-1, is DAGVTQSPTHLIKTRGQQVTLRCSPISGHKSVSWYQQVLGQGPQFIFQYYEKEERGRGNFPDRFSARQFPNYSSELNVNALLLGDSALYLCASSLLGGTEAFFGQGTRLTVV.